This T cell receptor (beta chain) was identified during a study of cytotoxic CD8 clonotypes in ibrutinib-treated CLL. Study-level background: The patients, around 10 relapsed/refractory and around 15 treatment-naive, included approximately 18 who were IGHV unmutated. Findings of the study overall: Increased clonality at ibrutinib response gave way to a return toward baseline at progression. Clonality at baseline surpassed age-matched healthy donors and tracked circulating CD8+ T-cell counts. Treatment saw public clonotypes, which were uncommon, either contract or stay stable.

Libraries were prepared by immunoSEQ multiplex PCR; TCRdb keeps only in-frame clonotypes and omits some of them. The data contain a few hundred thousand clones, 70% of them singletons. Germline V CDR1 and CDR2: KGHSH, LQKENI. The CDR3 has 11 residues. The V gene lost 4 bases and the J gene lost 8 bases, with 8 bases spanning the gap. In regard to this clone: Its specificity is not known.

The sequences come from PBMCs, collected after 24 months of ibrutinib treatment. V gene TRBV18 combines with J gene TRBJ1-1; D is ambiguous. The receptor comes from a human donor with chronic lymphocytic leukemia. CDR3 coding DNA: TGTGCCAGCTCACGGGAAGGGGAAGCTTTCTTT. Protein: CASSREGEAFF.